A single sample is the source of the 10 T cell receptor beta chains below, sequenced in a study of T-cell reconstitution after alpha-beta-depleted transplantation in children. Unique molecular identifiers tagged the TCRbeta library. TCRdb called the PCR reads again in MiXCR, with one record for every CDR3 protein. The repertoire consists of 500,000 to 600,000 distinct CDR3 sequences, with 30% to 35% occurring once and the leading ten covering 2.4%. Here the sequenced sample was PBMCs from the stem cell graft donor, taken from the stem cell graft. The receptors originated from a human donor who donated a stem cell graft to a child with aplastic anemia.

The CDR3 sequence: CASTTRDGHNEQFF. The CDR3 region has the DNA TGTGCCAGCACAACAAGGGACGGCCACAATGAGCAGTTCTTC. The chain uses TRBV6-1 and TRBJ2-1, with D perhaps being TRBD1 or TRBD2 (5 bases each). Germline V gives CDR1 MNHNS, CDR2 SASEGT. Trimming pared 7 bases from V and 5 bases from J, leaving 15 bases between. This CDR3 is 14 amino acids long.

In regard to this clonotype: One base away lies a much larger clone, so this may be a sequencing read error. The V and J genes are TRBV6-5 and TRBJ2-5; possible D gene TRBD1, 6 bases. The CDR3 is 15 residues long. Germline V gene data show CDR1 as MNHEY and CDR2 as SVGAGI. DNA of the CDR3: TGTGCCAGCAATTACGGAACAGGGAGAGCAGAGACCCAGTACTTC. Translation: CASNYGTGRAETQYF.

The chain carries TRBV29-1 and TRBJ2-1, with a weak D call TRBD1 (7 bases). Germline CDR1 SQVTM, CDR2 ANQGSEA. This CDR3 region has 13 residues. Trimming left V 3 bases short and J 4 bases short, with 10 bases between. CDR3 sequence: CSVEAGGYNEQFF. CDR3 sequence (DNA): TGCAGCGTTGAGGCAGGGGGGTACAATGAGCAGTTCTTC.

Only a few counts were recorded for this clonotype. This sequence joins TRBV5-1 and TRBJ1-1, with unresolved D. Germline V gene lookup returns CDR1 SGHRS and CDR2 YFSETQ. Trimming removed 3 bases from V and 8 bases from J, with 17 bases in between. The CDR3 has 14 amino acids. The CDR3 DNA reads as TGCGCCAGCAGCTCTAAGGCTACCTTGGAGGAAGCTTTCTTT. The encoded protein is CASSSKATLEEAFF.

This clonotype was counted a few times. The CDR3 sequence: CASSLSDRENYGYTF. The CDR3, as DNA: TGTGCCAGCAGCCTCTCCGACAGGGAGAACTATGGCTACACCTTC. This chain connects TRBV11-1 to TRBJ1-2; 7 nucleotides match TRBD1. The CDR3 runs 15 residues. V gave up 5 bases and J gave up 2 bases; unmatched junction bases: 8. The germline V gene has CDR1 SGHAT and CDR2 FQDESV (reference sequence). Based on the CDR3 plus reference TRBV11-1 and TRBJ1-2, the full variable domain is EAEVAQSPRYKITEKSQAVAFWCDPISGHATLYWYRQILGQGPELLVQFQDESVVDDSQLPKDRFSAERLKGVDSTLKIQPAELGDSAMYLCASSLSDRENYGYTFGSGTRLTVV.

The rearrangement links TRBV2 to TRBJ2-7; TRBD2 aligns across 15 bases. The germline CDR1 and CDR2 sequences are SNHLY and FYNNEI. After removal of 6 bases from V and 5 bases from J, the junction contained 5 bases not matched to a gene. The CDR3 loop spans 15 amino acids. CDR3 amino acids: CASRRTSGRDDEQYV. CDR3 nucleotide sequence: TGTGCCAGCAGACGGACTAGCGGGAGGGACGACGAGCAGTACGTC.

Only a few counts were recorded for this clonotype. This sequence joins TRBV28 and TRBJ2-1; D is ambiguous. The V end was cut by 3 bases, the J end by 2 bases, with 8 bases between. The CDR3 extends over 14 amino acids. From germline, CDR1 is MDHEN and CDR2 SYDVKM. The CDR3 loop reads CASSLKIAYNEQFF. DNA for the CDR3: TGTGCCAGCAGTTTGAAGATTGCCTACAATGAGCAGTTCTTC. The whole variable domain, filled in from reference TRBV28 and TRBJ2-1, reads DVKVTQSSRYLVKRTGEKVFLECVQDMDHENMFWYRQDPGLGLRLIYFSYDVKMKEKGDIPEGYSVSREKKERFSLILESASTNQTSMYLCASSLKIAYNEQFFGPGTRLTVL.

The chain carries TRBV5-1 and TRBJ1-2; D remains ambiguous. The germline V gene has CDR1 SGHRS and CDR2 YFSETQ. The CDR3 is 14 residues long. V shed 4 bases and J shed 4 bases, with 14 bases lying between them. The DNA for the CDR3 is TGCGCCAGCAGCGAACAACAGCAGGTCTATGGCTACACCTTC. This translates into CASSEQQQVYGYTF. Complete variable domain (other parts from reference TRBV5-1 and TRBJ1-2): KAGVTQTPRYLIKTRGQQVTLSCSPISGHRSVSWYQQTPGQGLQFLFEYFSETQRNKGNFPGRFSGRQFSNSRSEMNVSTLELGDSALYLCASSEQQQVYGYTFGSGTRLTVV.

The rearrangement links TRBV10-3 to TRBJ2-1, with D unclear. The germline CDR1 and CDR2 sequences are ENHRY and SYGVKD. The CDR3 contains 15 residues. Trimming cost V 0 bases and J 0 bases, with 6 bases left between them. The chain's CDR3 is CAISESPSSYNEQFF. CDR3 nucleotides: TGTGCCATCAGTGAGTCACCTAGCTCCTACAATGAGCAGTTCTTC.

In regard to this clonotype: The junction does not match germline at one end; this may be a read error. The rearrangement uses TRBV27 and TRBJ1-1, with a weak D call TRBD1 (6 bases). CDR3 length: 12 amino acids. The germline CDR1 and CDR2 sequences are MNHEY and SMNVEV (reference sequence). The CDR3 is CASSLKFGGLLF. Here the CDR3 DNA reads TGTGCCAGCAGTTTAAAATTCGGGGGCCTACTATTT.